Sequencing of this TCR beta chain was carried out in a study of shared clonotypes between healthy human individuals. The wider study: Three CD4 naive, three CD4 memory, two CD8 naive and one CD8 memory plate were used per donor. Overall study findings and caveats: A generally larger estimated richness was seen in naive subsets than in memory subsets.

The repertoire was sequenced with immunoSEQ multiplex PCR; TCRdb's copy has only in-frame clones and lacks some. The sample has 110,000 or so clones, around 73% seen once; the top ten hold approximately 23%. Per germline, CDR1 SGHNT and CDR2 YENEEA. The CDR3 has 13 amino acids. Between the trimmed V and J ends, which lost 1 base and 3 bases, there was a span of 5 bases. About this clone: As yet, its antigen is unknown.

CD8 memory merged CD45RO+ cells and CCR7-negative CD45RA+ TemRA cells into one population. The source material was memory CD8+ T cells sorted from blood. Subset indicated: CD45RO+ cells pooled with CCR7-negative TemRA cells. This clonotype was obtained from a woman in her twenties or thirties in good health. The V gene is TRBV11-3, the J gene TRBJ2-3; D is ambiguous. The CDR3 is CASSLVPTDTQYF. CDR3 DNA sequence: TGTGCCAGCAGCTTAGTTCCGACAGATACGCAGTATTTT.